These 5 T cell receptor beta chains originate from one sample sequenced in a study of T cell repertoires in cytomegalovirus infection. TCRdb re-called the reads through MiXCR, storing one row per CDR3 protein. The sample comprises approximately 50,000 distinct CDR3 sequences, 15% to 20% of which are singletons, and roughly 78% rests with the top ten. These receptors have no identified antigens. Sequences were derived from CD8+ T cells from cultured PBMCs, sampled from culture after CMV antigen stimulation. These receptors originate from a human donor in good health (CMV status not recorded). Some clones in this sample may be carry-over from other donors' samples.

CDR3 sequence (DNA): TGTGCCAGTAGTATAGGGGCCGGGACAGGCTTCAATGAAAAACTGTTTTTT. Encoded protein: CASSIGAGTGFNEKLFF. This chain joins TRBV19 and TRBJ1-4; the match to TRBD1 covers 8 bases. There are 17 residues in the CDR3. V shed 1 base, J shed 5 bases, and the junction held 9 bases outside the gene matches. Per germline, CDR1 LNHDA and CDR2 SQIVND (reference sequence).

V is TRBV27 and J is TRBJ1-1; the match to TRBD1 covers 8 bases. Germline V gene data show CDR1 as MNHEY and CDR2 as SMNVEV (reference sequence). The CDR3 runs 17 residues. The V gene end was trimmed by 1 base and the J gene end by 0 bases; junction bases not matched to a gene: 7. The DNA for the CDR3 is TGTGCCAGCAGTTTATACCCTATCAGGGGGCTGAACACTGAAGCTTTCTTT. Translation: CASSLYPIRGLNTEAFF.

The chain has TRBV7-8 and TRBJ2-7, with no clear D. CDR1 SGHVS and CDR2 FQNEAQ come from the germline V gene. Between the trimmed V and J ends, which lost 3 bases and 2 bases, there was a span of 5 bases. The CDR3 is 12 residues long. CDR3 bases: TGTGCCAGCAGCTTGTTGACCTACGAGCAGTACTTC. Translated, it gives CASSLLTYEQYF.

This clonotype was detected a few times. The rearrangement joins TRBV6-1 to TRBJ2-7; D could derive from TRBD1 or TRBD2 (5 bases each). The CDR3 has 16 residues. Germline V gene data show CDR1 as MNHNS and CDR2 as SASEGT. V was shortened by 3 bases and J by 9 bases, with 24 bases between the two germline ends. For the CDR3, the DNA is TGTGCCAGCAGTGATTACCAGGTACTTCGGTCGAGGGGGCAGTACTTC. The encoded protein is CASSDYQVLRSRGQYF.

The table lists this clonotype with a few counts. The chain joins TRBV7-9 to TRBJ1-1; the D is unclear. This CDR3 spans 12 amino acids. V was shortened by 7 bases and J by 7 bases, with 13 bases between the two germline ends. The germline V gene encodes CDR1 SEHNR and CDR2 FQNEAQ (reference sequence). The CDR3 nucleotides are TGTGCCAGCACCCCGAACTTTAGTGAAGCTTTCTTT. Translated: CASTPNFSEAFF.